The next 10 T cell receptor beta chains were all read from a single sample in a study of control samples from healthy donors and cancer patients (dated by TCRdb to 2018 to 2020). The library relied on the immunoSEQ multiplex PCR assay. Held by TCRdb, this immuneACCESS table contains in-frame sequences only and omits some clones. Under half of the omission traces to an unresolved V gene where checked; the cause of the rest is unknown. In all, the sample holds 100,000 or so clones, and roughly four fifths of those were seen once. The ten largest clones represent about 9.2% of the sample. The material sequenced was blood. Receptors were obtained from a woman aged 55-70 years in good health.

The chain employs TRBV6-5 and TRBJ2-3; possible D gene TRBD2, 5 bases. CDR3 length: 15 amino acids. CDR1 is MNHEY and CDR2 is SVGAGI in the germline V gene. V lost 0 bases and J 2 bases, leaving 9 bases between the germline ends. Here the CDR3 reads CASSYSPGNTDTQYF. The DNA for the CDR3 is TGTGCCAGCAGTTACTCGCCCGGGAACACAGATACGCAGTATTTT.

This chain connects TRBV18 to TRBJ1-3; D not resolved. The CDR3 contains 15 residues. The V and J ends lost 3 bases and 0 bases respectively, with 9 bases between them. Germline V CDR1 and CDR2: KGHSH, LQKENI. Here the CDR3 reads CASSPGEGSGNTIYF. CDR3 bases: TGTGCCAGCTCACCGGGAGAGGGCTCTGGAAACACCATATATTTT.

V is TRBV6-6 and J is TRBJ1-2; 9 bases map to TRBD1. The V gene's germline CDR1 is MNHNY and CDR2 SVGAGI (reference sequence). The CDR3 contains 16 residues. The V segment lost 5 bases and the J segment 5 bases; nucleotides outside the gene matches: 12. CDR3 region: CASSTMDRGGWYGYTF. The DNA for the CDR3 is TGTGCCAGCAGTACCATGGACAGGGGTGGTTGGTATGGCTACACCTTC.

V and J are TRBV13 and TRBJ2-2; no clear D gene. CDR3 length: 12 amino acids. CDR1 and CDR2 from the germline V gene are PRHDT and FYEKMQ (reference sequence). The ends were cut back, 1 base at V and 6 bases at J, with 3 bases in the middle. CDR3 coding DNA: TGTGCCAGCAGCTTAGCCCCCGGGGAGCTGTTTTTT. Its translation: CASSLAPGELFF.

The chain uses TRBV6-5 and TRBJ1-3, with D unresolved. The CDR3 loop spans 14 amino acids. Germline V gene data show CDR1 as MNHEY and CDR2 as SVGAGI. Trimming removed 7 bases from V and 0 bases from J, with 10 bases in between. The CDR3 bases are TGTGCCAGCATAGTCTGGAGCTCTGGAAACACCATATATTTT. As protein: CASIVWSSGNTIYF.

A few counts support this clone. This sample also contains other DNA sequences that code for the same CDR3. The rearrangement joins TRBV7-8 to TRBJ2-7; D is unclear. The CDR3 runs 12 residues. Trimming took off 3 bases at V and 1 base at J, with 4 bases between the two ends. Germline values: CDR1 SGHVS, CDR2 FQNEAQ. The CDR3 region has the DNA TGTGCCAGCAGCTTGGGGTCCTACGAGCAGTACTTC. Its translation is CASSLGSYEQYF.

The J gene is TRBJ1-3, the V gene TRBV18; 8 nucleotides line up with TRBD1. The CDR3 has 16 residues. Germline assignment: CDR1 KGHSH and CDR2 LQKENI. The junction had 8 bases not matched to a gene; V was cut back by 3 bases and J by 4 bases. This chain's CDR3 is CASSPGTPGGGNTIYF. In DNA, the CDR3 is TGTGCCAGCTCACCCGGAACCCCAGGGGGCGGAAACACCATATATTTT.

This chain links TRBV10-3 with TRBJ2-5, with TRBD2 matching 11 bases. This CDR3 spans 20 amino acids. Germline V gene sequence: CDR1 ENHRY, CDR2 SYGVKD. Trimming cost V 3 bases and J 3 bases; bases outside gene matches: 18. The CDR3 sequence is CAISDIRLASGGRVKETQYF. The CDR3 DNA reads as TGTGCCATCAGTGATATAAGACTTGCTAGCGGGGGGAGAGTAAAAGAGACCCAGTACTTC.

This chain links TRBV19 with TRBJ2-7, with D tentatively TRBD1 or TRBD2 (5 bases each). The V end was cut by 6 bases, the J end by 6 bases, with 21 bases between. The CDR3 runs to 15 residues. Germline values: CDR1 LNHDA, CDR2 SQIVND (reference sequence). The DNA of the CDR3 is TGTGCCAGTAGCCTCAACACCTGGTCAGGGACCGAGCAGTACTTC. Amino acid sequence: CASSLNTWSGTEQYF.

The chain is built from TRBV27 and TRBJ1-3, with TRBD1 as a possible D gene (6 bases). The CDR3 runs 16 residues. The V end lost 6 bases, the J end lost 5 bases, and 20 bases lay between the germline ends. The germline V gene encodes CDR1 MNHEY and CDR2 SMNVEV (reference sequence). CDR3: CASSPGGSRGRNTIYF. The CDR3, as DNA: TGTGCCAGCAGCCCCGGCGGGAGCAGGGGAAGAAACACCATATATTTT.